Presented here are 19 T cell receptor beta chains from one specimen sequenced in a study of T cells in Graves' hyperthyroidism and ophthalmopathy. TCR beta CDR3 regions were amplified from RNA transcripts. The TCR CDR3 was amplified in a first-round RT-PCR using the HTBI primer set. Via MiXCR, TCRdb re-called the multiplex PCR reads, giving one row per CDR3 protein. The sample yields 500,000 to 700,000 distinct CDR3 sequences, 16% seen once. Specimen: blood. Receptors originate from a woman between 18 and 30 years old with Graves' hyperthyroidism.

Many counts were recorded for this clonotype. The V gene is TRBV2, the J gene TRBJ1-4, with 9 positions matching TRBD1. With 4 bases clipped from V and 7 bases from J, the junction kept 7 bases outside the gene matches. The CDR3 sequence is 15 residues long. Germline V gives CDR1 SNHLY, CDR2 FYNNEI. This CDR3 reads CASSALQGASEKLFF. Written as DNA, the CDR3 is TGTGCCAGCAGTGCATTACAGGGGGCAAGTGAAAAACTGTTTTTT.

A word on this clonotype: A much larger clone differs by one base, so this may be a read error. V is TRBV30 and J is TRBJ1-2; D is uncertain. Germline assignment: CDR1 GTSNPN and CDR2 SVGIG (reference sequence). This CDR3 comprises 11 residues. The V gene lost 2 bases and the J gene lost 8 bases, with 9 bases spanning the gap. In nucleotides, the CDR3 is TGTGCCTGGAGTACGGCCCGGGGCTACACCTTC. As protein: CAWSTARGYTF. Based on the CDR3 plus reference TRBV30 and TRBJ1-2, the full variable domain is SQTIHQWPATLVQPVGSPLSLECTVEGTSNPNLYWYRQAAGRGLQLLFYSVGIGQISSEVPQNLSASRPQDRQFILSSKKLLLSDSGFYLCAWSTARGYTFGSGTRLTVV.

V gene TRBV2 combines with J gene TRBJ2-3; no definite D call. V shed 7 bases and J shed 4 bases, with 15 bases lying between them. Germline CDR1 reads SNHLY; CDR2 reads FYNNEI. CDR3 length equals 14 residues. CDR3 amino acids: CASTPRALADTQYF. The CDR3 DNA follows: TGTGCCAGCACCCCACGGGCCCTCGCAGATACGCAGTATTTT.

This clonotype showed up just a few times. The gene calls are TRBV24-1 and TRBJ2-3, with D possibly matching TRBD2 (6 bases). There are 15 residues in the CDR3. The germline V and J ends were trimmed by 1 base and 6 bases, with 13 bases remaining between them. Germline lookup yields CDR1 KGHDR and CDR2 SFDVKD. The CDR3 region is CATSDLAESGDTQYF. As DNA, the CDR3 is TGTGCCACCAGTGATTTAGCGGAGAGCGGGGATACGCAGTATTTT.

The chain couples TRBV13 to TRBJ2-7; 7 bases agree with TRBD1. This CDR3 contains 14 residues. Trimming took 5 bases from V and 4 from J; bases not matched to a gene: 8. Germline CDR1 is PRHDT and CDR2 is FYEKMQ (reference sequence). The CDR3 sequence is CASSNQGVGYEQYF. DNA of the CDR3: TGTGCCAGCAGCAACCAGGGGGTTGGGTACGAGCAGTACTTC.

The chain employs TRBV10-3 and TRBJ2-2, with TRBD1 identical over 7 bases. With V trimmed by 2 bases and J by 3 bases, 3 bases remained unmatched. Germline V gives CDR1 ENHRY, CDR2 SYGVKD. This CDR3 has 15 amino acids. CDR3 protein: CAISERGRHTGELFF. CDR3 DNA: TGTGCCATCAGTGAGAGGGGGCGCCACACCGGGGAGCTGTTTTTT.

This clonotype was detected many times. The chain carries TRBV2 and TRBJ2-1; D may be TRBD1 or TRBD2 (5 bases each). V dropped 6 bases and J dropped 5 bases, with 17 bases sitting between them. Germline V lookup: CDR1 SNHLY, CDR2 FYNNEI. The CDR3 totals 15 residues. The CDR3 region is CASRKTAALNNEQFF. DNA of the CDR3: TGTGCCAGCAGGAAGACAGCGGCCCTTAACAATGAGCAGTTCTTC.

This sequence joins TRBV5-6 and TRBJ2-2; a possible D gene is TRBD1 (5 bases). The ends were cut back, 6 bases at V and 5 bases at J, with 20 bases in the middle. The CDR3 length is 16 residues. CDR1 and CDR2 from the germline V gene are SGHDT and YYEEEE. CDR3 coding DNA: TGTGCCAGCACCCTCCCCGGCACAGGAAGGACCGGGGAGCTGTTTTTT. Its translation is CASTLPGTGRTGELFF. The variable domain in full, with the rest retrieved from reference TRBV5-6 and TRBJ2-2, is DAGVTQSPTHLIKTRGQQVTLRCSPKSGHDTVSWYQQALGQGPQFIFQYYEEEERQRGNFPDRFSGHQFPNYSSELNVNALLLGDSALYLCASTLPGTGRTGELFFGEGSRLTVL.

This clonotype has a count of ten or more. This chain joins TRBV18 and TRBJ1-1; no clear D gene. The V and J ends lost 3 bases and 4 bases respectively, with 12 bases between them. CDR3 length equals 14 residues. CDR1 is KGHSH, CDR2 LQKENI, per germline. The CDR3 sequence: CASSPSSLATEAFF. CDR3 coding DNA: TGTGCCAGCTCACCGAGTTCCCTAGCCACTGAAGCTTTCTTT.

This clonotype was counted at least ten times. The chain recombines TRBV27 with TRBJ2-3; the match to TRBD2 covers 16 bases. V dropped 3 bases and J dropped 6; count of bases not matched to a gene: 3. CDR1 MNHEY and CDR2 SMNVEV come from the germline V gene (reference sequence). The CDR3 is 16 amino acids. CDR3 DNA sequence: TGTGCCAGCAGTTTGGGGACTAGCGGGAGGGCGGATACGCAGTATTTT. It translates to CASSLGTSGRADTQYF.

J is TRBJ1-6 and V is TRBV25-1; the D is unclear. The CDR3 totals 14 residues. V lost 5 bases and J 7 bases, leaving 12 bases between the germline ends. Germline loops: CDR1 MGHDK, CDR2 SYGVNS. CDR3 loop: CASSKNGRNSPLHF. CDR3 nucleotide sequence: TGTGCCAGCAGTAAAAACGGGCGGAATTCACCCCTCCACTTT.

In regard to this clonotype: This sequence may be a read error, since a much larger clone differs from it by one base. This chain uses TRBV20-1 with TRBJ2-2; 12 nucleotides agree with TRBD1. CDR3 length equals 15 residues. CDR1 DFQATT and CDR2 SNEGSKA come from the germline V gene (reference sequence). The CDR3 coding sequence is TGCAGTGCTATGGGGACAGGGGGCTATATCGGGGGGCTGTTTTTT. It specifies CSAMGTGGYIGGLFF.

This clonotype was seen at least ten times. This chain uses TRBV2 with TRBJ2-2; no clear D. From germline, CDR1 is SNHLY and CDR2 FYNNEI. Trimming cost V 8 bases and J 5 bases, with 6 bases left between them. The CDR3 sequence is 11 residues long. The CDR3 protein is CASGPTGELFF. The CDR3 DNA follows: TGTGCCAGCGGCCCGACCGGGGAGCTGTTTTTT.

This clonotype was counted at least ten times. This chain connects TRBV28 to TRBJ2-1; 9 nucleotides line up with TRBD1. The CDR3 sequence is 15 residues long. With 6 bases clipped from V and 8 bases from J, the junction kept 11 bases outside the gene matches. In germline, CDR1 is MDHEN, CDR2 SYDVKM. This chain's CDR3 is CASRDRRTGVYEQFF. The CDR3 DNA reads as TGTGCCAGCAGAGATCGTCGGACAGGGGTTTATGAGCAGTTCTTC.

This clonotype has ten or more counts. The chain carries TRBV20-1 and TRBJ2-3, with 12 nucleotides matching TRBD2. Germline V CDR1 and CDR2: DFQATT, SNEGSKA (reference sequence). V lost 6 bases to trimming and J lost 2 bases; unmatched junction nucleotides: 9. This CDR3 contains 16 residues. The CDR3 nucleotides are TGCAGTGCAAGTGCTACTAGCGGGGGGTCCACAGATACGCAGTATTTT. It codes for CSASATSGGSTDTQYF.

This rearrangement joins TRBV19 to TRBJ2-3; D remains unclear. Trimming removed 3 bases from V and 5 bases from J, with 9 bases in between. The CDR3 extends over 13 amino acids. CDR1 and CDR2 (germline): LNHDA, SQIVND (reference sequence). The CDR3 bases are TGTGCCAGTAGTATGGTTGCAGGAGATACGCAGTATTTT. It is translated as CASSMVAGDTQYF.

This clonotype was found many times. The chain has TRBV9 and TRBJ2-7; D call uncertain. The V end was cut by 1 base, the J end by 0 bases, with 11 bases between. The CDR3 totals 15 residues. Germline CDR1 and CDR2: SGDLS and YYNGEE. The CDR3 sequence: CASSVHSHSSYEQYF. CDR3 DNA: TGTGCCAGCAGCGTACATAGCCACAGCTCCTACGAGCAGTACTTC.

The rearrangement joins TRBV28 to TRBJ2-6; a possible D gene is TRBD2 (6 bases). Germline loops: CDR1 MDHEN, CDR2 SYDVKM. Trimming pared 2 bases from V and 1 base from J, leaving 12 bases between. CDR3 length: 17 residues. This CDR3 reads CASSLTQGGSGANVLTF. The CDR3 region has the DNA TGTGCCAGCAGTTTAACCCAGGGAGGTTCTGGGGCCAACGTCCTGACTTTC.

This chain uses TRBV24-1 with TRBJ2-1; 11 nucleotides agree with TRBD2. Unmatched junction bases numbered 7, after V lost 5 bases and J lost 8 bases. The CDR3 runs 15 residues. The V gene's germline CDR1 is KGHDR and CDR2 SFDVKD. The CDR3 sequence: CATSGVAGGRDEQFF. The DNA for the CDR3 is TGTGCCACCAGTGGAGTAGCGGGGGGGCGGGATGAGCAGTTCTTC.